Sequencing of this T cell receptor (beta chain) was carried out in a study of T cell responses to AZD1222 COVID-19 vaccine. Sequenced by immunoSEQ multiplex PCR; TCRdb stores in-frame clones only, minus some. The sample includes roughly 150,000 clones, 90% to 95% seen only once; the top ten take about 1.5%. This CDR3 spans 13 amino acids. Trimming removed 0 bases from V and 4 bases from J, with 6 bases in between. This clonotype originated in an adult in good health. Sequenced material: peripheral blood, taken on day 0 of AZD1222 vaccination. V and J are TRBV23-1 and TRBJ1-2; the D gene is possibly TRBD1 (5 bases). TRBV23-1 is classed as an ORF, of uncertain function. CDR3 coding DNA: TGCGCCAGCAGTCAATCGGGGGGCTATGGCTACACCTTC. This codes for CASSQSGGYGYTF.